The TCR beta chain described here comes from a study of T-cell reconstitution after alpha-beta-depleted transplantation in children. Study findings and constraints: T-cell counts and diversity at one year following transplant were attributed mainly to newly produced T cells.

In this sample, this clonotype turned up many times. Its antigen is undetermined. Unique molecular identifiers tagged the TCRbeta library. A single record per CDR3 protein comes from TCRdb applying MiXCR to the PCR reads. The sample yields 150,000 to 200,000 distinct CDR3 sequences, roughly 6% seen once. The V end lost 2 bases, the J end lost 5 bases, and 7 bases lay between the germline ends. Germline CDR1 SGHDN, CDR2 FVKESK. CDR3 length: 13 amino acids. This receptor was taken from a girl less than two years old with combined immunodeficiency, due to receive a stem cell transplant. The chain uses TRBV14 and TRBJ2-1; D unclear. This material consisted of PBMCs, taken before TCRalphabeta/CD19-depleted stem cell transplant. CDR3: CASSQLQDNEQFF. In nucleotides, the CDR3 is TGTGCCAGCAGCCAACTGCAGGACAATGAGCAGTTCTTC.